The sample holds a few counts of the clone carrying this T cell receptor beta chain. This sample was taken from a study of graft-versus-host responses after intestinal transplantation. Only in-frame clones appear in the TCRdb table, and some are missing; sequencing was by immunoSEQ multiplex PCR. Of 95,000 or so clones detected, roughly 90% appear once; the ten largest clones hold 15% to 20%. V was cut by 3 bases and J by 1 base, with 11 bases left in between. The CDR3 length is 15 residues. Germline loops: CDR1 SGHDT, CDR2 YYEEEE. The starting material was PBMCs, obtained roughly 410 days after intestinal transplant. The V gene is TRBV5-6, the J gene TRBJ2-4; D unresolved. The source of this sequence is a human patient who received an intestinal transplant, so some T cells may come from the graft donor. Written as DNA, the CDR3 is TGTGCCAGCAGCTCGACAATTGGGGCCAAAAACATTCAGTACTTC. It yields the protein CASSSTIGAKNIQYF.